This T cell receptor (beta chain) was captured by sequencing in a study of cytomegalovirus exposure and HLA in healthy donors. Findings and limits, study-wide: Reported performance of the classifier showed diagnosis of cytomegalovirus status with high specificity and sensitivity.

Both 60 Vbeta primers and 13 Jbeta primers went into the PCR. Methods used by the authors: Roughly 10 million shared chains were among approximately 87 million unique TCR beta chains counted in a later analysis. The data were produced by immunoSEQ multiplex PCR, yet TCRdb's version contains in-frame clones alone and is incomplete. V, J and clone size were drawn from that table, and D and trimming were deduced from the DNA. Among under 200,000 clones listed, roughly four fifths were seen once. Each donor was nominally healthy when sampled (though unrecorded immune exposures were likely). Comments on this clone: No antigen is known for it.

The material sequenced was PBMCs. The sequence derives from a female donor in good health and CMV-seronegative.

CDR3 protein: CASSPLFRMGQGNHEQYF. The CDR3, as DNA: TGCGCCAGCAGCCCCCTTTTTCGAATGGGACAGGGGAACCACGAGCAGTACTTC. This chain connects TRBV5-1 to TRBJ2-7; TRBD1 matches at 10 bases. Unmatched junction bases numbered 18, after V lost 4 bases and J lost 5 bases. The germline gives CDR1 SGHRS, CDR2 YFSETQ. The CDR3 loop spans 18 amino acids.